The rows below give T cell receptor beta chains drawn from one sample of a study of T cell responses to AZD1222 COVID-19 vaccine. Only in-frame clones appear in the TCRdb table, and some are missing; sequencing was by immunoSEQ multiplex PCR. In the table there are hundreds of thousands of clones, under 95% of which are singletons. The starting material was peripheral blood, obtained on day 0 of MenACWY control vaccination. These receptor sequences come from an adult in good health. The CDR3 runs from the conserved cysteine through the conserved F or W. A D gene is named only where the DNA matches it firmly. A row's size may be missing; if present it is once, few, many or a size class.

V	D	J	size	CDR3	DNA
TRBV28	-	TRBJ2-1	-	CASTVGGSSYNEQFF	TGTGCCAGCACTGTAGGGGGTAGCTCCTACAATGAGCAGTTCTTC
TRBV7-4	-	TRBJ1-5	-	CASSGRVGGNCNQPQHF	TGTGCCAGCAGCGGAAGGGTGGGGGGCAACTGCAATCAGCCCCAGCATTTT
TRBV30	-	TRBJ1-2	once	CAWSGNFGYTF	TGTGCCTGGAGTGGGAACTTTGGCTACACCTTC
TRBV6-5	-	TRBJ2-3	once	CASSYSSTSTDTQYF	TGTGCCAGCAGTTACAGCAGTACTAGCACAGATACGCAGTATTTT
TRBV10-1	TRBD1	TRBJ2-1	-	CASSESMDRVGNEQFF	TGCGCCAGCAGTGAGTCGATGGACAGGGTGGGCAATGAGCAGTTCTTC
TRBV5-1	TRBD1	TRBJ1-1	-	CASSLGDRKNTEAFF	TGCGCCAGCAGCTTGGGGGACAGAAAGAACACTGAAGCTTTCTTT
TRBV24-1	TRBD2	TRBJ2-1	-	CATAPGTSGYNEQFF	TGTGCCACCGCCCCCGGGACTAGCGGCTACAATGAGCAGTTCTTC
TRBV9	TRBD1	TRBJ2-1	-	CASSVQGASYNEQFF	TGTGCCAGCAGCGTGCAGGGGGCCTCCTACAATGAGCAGTTCTTC
TRBV25-1	-	TRBJ1-2	-	CASRRNYGYTF	TGTGCCAGCAGGAGAAACTATGGCTACACCTTC
TRBV27	TRBD1	TRBJ1-5	once	CASILWGGQGGQPQHF	TGTGCCAGCATCCTATGGGGTGGACAGGGCGGTCAGCCCCAGCATTTT
TRBV5-1	-	TRBJ1-4	-	CASSLAGATNEKLFF	TGCGCCAGCAGCTTGGCCGGGGCAACTAATGAAAAACTGTTTTTT
TRBV7-7	-	TRBJ2-1	-	CASSPGRAVTYNEQFF	TGTGCCAGCAGCCCAGGTAGGGCGGTTACCTACAATGAGCAGTTCTTC
TRBV30	-	TRBJ1-2	-	CAWRPFNYGYTF	TGTGCCTGGAGGCCCTTCAACTATGGCTACACCTTC
TRBV5-5	-	TRBJ1-1	-	CASSLVLMNTEAFF	TGTGCCAGCAGCTTGGTTCTCATGAACACTGAAGCTTTCTTT
TRBV5-1	TRBD2	TRBJ2-5	-	CASSQGLAGGPEYF	TGCGCCAGCAGCCAAGGACTAGCGGGGGGGCCGGAGTACTTC
TRBV28	TRBD2	TRBJ2-3	-	CASSPFLAGGDTDTQYF	TGTGCCAGCAGTCCCTTTCTAGCGGGGGGGGACACAGATACGCAGTATTTT
TRBV27	-	TRBJ1-1	once	CASSFTGSTVAFF	TGTGCCAGCAGTTTTACAGGGAGTACTGTAGCTTTCTTT
TRBV29-1	-	TRBJ1-2	-	CSARPAGYGYTF	TGCAGCGCAAGACCAGCGGGCTATGGCTACACCTTC
TRBV19	TRBD2	TRBJ2-1	-	CASSMRLAGYNEQFF	TGTGCCAGTAGTATGAGGCTAGCGGGTTACAATGAGCAGTTCTTC
TRBV27	TRBD2	TRBJ2-1	-	CASTLRNGGRDNEQFF	TGTGCCAGCACCCTGCGAAATGGCGGGAGGGACAATGAGCAGTTCTTC
TRBV2	-	TRBJ1-2	few	CASGQLYGYTF	TGTGCCAGCGGACAGCTCTATGGCTACACCTTC
TRBV27	-	TRBJ1-1	-	CASSFRGVTEAFF	TGTGCCAGCAGTTTTCGGGGGGTTACTGAAGCTTTCTTT
TRBV28	TRBD1	TRBJ1-2	-	CASSSGQAPGSGYTF	TGTGCCAGCAGTTCAGGACAGGCCCCGGGTAGCGGCTACACCTTC
TRBV19	TRBD1	TRBJ1-2	-	CASGQGKTF	TGTGCCAGCGGACAGGGCAAAACCTTC
TRBV2	TRBD2	TRBJ2-5	-	CASEGTSRETQYF	TGTGCCAGCGAGGGGACTAGTCGGGAGACCCAGTACTTC
TRBV27	-	TRBJ1-6	-	CASSLNGAGANSPLHF	TGTGCCAGCAGTTTAAACGGGGCAGGAGCTAATTCACCCCTCCACTTT
TRBV3-1/TRBV3-2	TRBD2	TRBJ2-1	-	CASSQTSGGYNEQFF	TGTGCCAGCAGCCAGACTAGCGGGGGGTACAATGAGCAGTTCTTC
TRBV14	TRBD2	TRBJ2-5	once	CASSQVELLAAQETQYF	TGTGCCAGCAGCCAAGTGGAACTACTAGCGGCCCAAGAGACCCAGTACTTC
TRBV24-1	-	TRBJ2-1	-	CATSAPPSNEQFF	TGTGCCACCAGTGCTCCTCCTTCCAATGAGCAGTTCTTC
TRBV28	TRBD1	TRBJ1-2	-	CASSPHAGTGASYTF	TGTGCCAGCAGTCCGCACGCCGGGACAGGGGCGAGCTACACCTTC
TRBV28	-	TRBJ1-5	once	CASRGVNQPQHF	TGTGCCAGCCGGGGGGTCAATCAGCCCCAGCATTTT
TRBV4-1	-	TRBJ2-1	-	CASSQETRRVNEQFF	TGCGCCAGCAGCCAAGAAACGAGGCGAGTGAATGAGCAGTTCTTC
TRBV5-1	TRBD2	TRBJ2-2	once	CASSLGVAGTGELFF	TGCGCCAGCAGCTTGGGGGTAGCGGGGACCGGGGAGCTGTTTTTT
TRBV4-2	-	TRBJ1-3	-	CASSPDLGGNTIYF	TGTGCCAGCAGTCCCGATTTGGGGGGAAACACCATATATTTT
TRBV19	-	TRBJ1-2	-	CASSLQGSANYGYTF	TGTGCCAGTAGCCTACAGGGATCAGCTAACTATGGCTACACCTTC
TRBV11-3	-	TRBJ2-3	-	CASSPFGRTDTQYF	TGTGCCAGCAGCCCCTTCGGACGCACAGATACGCAGTATTTT
TRBV5-1	TRBD1	TRBJ2-7	-	CASSVLGQGISYEQYF	TGCGCCAGCAGCGTATTGGGACAGGGAATCTCCTACGAGCAGTACTTC
TRBV5-1	TRBD1	TRBJ1-2	-	CASSFVPGTGGRGYGYTF	TGCGCCAGCAGCTTTGTCCCCGGGACAGGGGGGCGCGGCTATGGCTACACCTTC
TRBV19	TRBD2	TRBJ2-2	-	CASSTVSGTSGGYTGELFF	TGTGCCAGTAGTACCGTTTCCGGGACTAGCGGGGGGTACACCGGGGAGCTGTTTTTT
TRBV2	TRBD2	TRBJ2-3	-	CASSGLAGGTDTQYF	TGTGCCAGCAGTGGGCTAGCGGGGGGCACAGATACGCAGTATTTT
TRBV4-1	-	TRBJ2-5	-	CASKGPNQETQYF	TGCGCCAGCAAGGGGCCAAATCAAGAGACCCAGTACTTC
TRBV5-6	TRBD2	TRBJ2-3	-	CASSLAVASGSTDTQYF	TGTGCCAGCAGCTTGGCCGTAGCTAGCGGGAGCACAGATACGCAGTATTTT
TRBV28	-	TRBJ2-3	once	CASSLAVAGGQTTQYF	TGTGCCAGCAGTTTAGCGGTTGCAGGGGGGCAAACTACGCAGTATTTT
TRBV3-1/TRBV3-2	TRBD2	TRBJ2-3	-	CASSQGAGGLTDTQYF	TGTGCCAGCAGCCAAGGGGCGGGGGGGCTTACAGATACGCAGTATTTT
TRBV7-2	-	TRBJ2-5	-	CASSSSGVQETQYF	TGTGCCAGCAGCTCCTCAGGTGTCCAAGAGACCCAGTACTTC
TRBV27	TRBD2	TRBJ2-2	-	CASRRGGLVDTGELFF	TGTGCCAGCAGGCGGGGGGGGTTGGTGGACACCGGGGAGCTGTTTTTT
TRBV19	-	TRBJ1-2	-	CASRMGRSGRLDYGYTF	TGTGCCAGTAGGATGGGGAGGAGCGGGAGGCTCGACTATGGCTACACCTTC
TRBV9	-	TRBJ1-2	-	CASSDAPVNYGYTF	TGTGCCAGCAGCGACGCTCCAGTTAACTATGGCTACACCTTC